The 21 T cell receptor beta chains reported below all come from one sample, sequenced in a study of T cells after yellow fever vaccination. TCRdb fed the 5' RACE reads into MiXCR, producing one record per CDR3 protein. The sample holds nearly 550,000 distinct CDR3 sequences, 15% to 20% seen once. Specimen: PBMCs, collected 15 days after the yellow fever booster vaccination. The origin of the receptors is a man aged 25 to 45 who received the YFV17D yellow fever vaccine.

The chain links TRBV7-8 to TRBJ2-7, with a tentative D call TRBD1 (6 bases). The CDR3 covers 13 residues. Trimming removed 5 bases from V and 3 bases from J, with 11 bases in between. The germline V gene encodes CDR1 SGHVS and CDR2 FQNEAQ. This CDR3 reads CASSPGQHYEQYF. The CDR3 nucleotides are TGTGCCAGCAGCCCCGGACAGCACTACGAGCAGTACTTC.

This clonotype showed up many times. The chain joins TRBV29-1 to TRBJ2-2; the D gene is possibly TRBD1 (5 bases). Between the trimmed V and J ends, which lost 7 bases and 6 bases, there was a span of 12 bases. The CDR3 runs 12 residues. Germline assignment: CDR1 SQVTM and CDR2 ANQGSEA. CDR3 sequence (DNA): TGCAGCGGCAGGGCGGTCGCCGGGGAGCTGTTTTTT. It codes for CSGRAVAGELFF.

The chain links TRBV18 to TRBJ2-7, with D possibly being TRBD2 (5 bases). The germline V and J ends were trimmed by 4 bases and 1 base, with 14 bases remaining between them. Germline CDR1 is KGHSH and CDR2 is LQKENI. CDR3 length: 15 residues. The DNA for the CDR3 is TGTGCCAGCTCACAGGCGTACGGGGATTCCTACGAGCAGTACTTC. Translated, it gives CASSQAYGDSYEQYF.

The V gene is TRBV28, the J gene TRBJ2-4; no clear D. Germline assignment: CDR1 MDHEN and CDR2 SYDVKM. Trimming stripped 6 bases from V and 7 bases from J, with 10 bases between. This CDR3 has 12 amino acids. CDR3 in amino acids: CASSPPRNIQYF. CDR3 coding DNA: TGTGCCAGCAGCCCACCGAGGAACATTCAGTACTTC.

The rearrangement links TRBV20-1 to TRBJ2-5, with TRBD2 as a possible D gene (6 bases). V was pared by 3 bases and J by 1 base, with 15 bases between. The CDR3 consists of 15 residues. Germline V gene lookup returns CDR1 DFQATT and CDR2 SNEGSKA (reference sequence). DNA of the CDR3: TGCAGTGCTAGCCCTCAACCGGGAGTCCAAGAGACCCAGTACTTC. Protein: CSASPQPGVQETQYF.

The CDR3 DNA follows: TGTGCCAGCAGCTTTTTTAGATCCTACGAGCAGTACTTC. Its protein product is CASSFFRSYEQYF. V usage is TRBV5-6 and J usage is TRBJ2-7, with no clear D. The V and J ends lost 2 bases and 1 base respectively, with 7 bases between them. CDR3 length: 13 amino acids. Germline V gene lookup returns CDR1 SGHDT and CDR2 YYEEEE.

This clonotype has more than one count but fewer than ten. The chain links TRBV12-3 or TRBV12-4 to TRBJ1-3; no firm D call. The CDR3 is made up of 11 amino acids. Trimming took off 5 bases at V and 4 bases at J, with 3 bases between the two ends. For the CDR3, the DNA is TGTGCCAGCAGTACGGGAAACACCATATATTTT. This sequence encodes CASSTGNTIYF.

CDR3 in amino acids: CASSPLQRTDEQYF. In nucleotides, the CDR3 is TGTGCCAGCTCACCACTCCAGAGGACTGACGAGCAGTACTTC. J is TRBJ2-7 and V is TRBV18, with D perhaps matching TRBD2 (5 bases). The CDR3 has 14 amino acids. The V gene's germline CDR1 is KGHSH and CDR2 LQKENI. The V end was cut by 1 base, the J end by 5 bases, with 12 bases between.

This clonotype was found a few times. At one end, the junction sequence differs from germline, possibly due to a read error. V usage is TRBV13 and J usage is TRBJ2-7; either TRBD1 or TRBD2 may fit D (5 bases each). The germline V gene has CDR1 PRHDT and CDR2 FYEKMQ (reference sequence). This CDR3 is 11 amino acids long. The CDR3 DNA reads TGTGCCAGCAGCTCCGCCGGGACCTCCGTTTTC. Translation: CASSSAGTSVF.

The chain couples TRBV7-2 to TRBJ2-7; D might be TRBD2 (5 bases). This CDR3 region has 14 residues. Trimming shortened V by 3 bases and J by 4 bases, and 13 bases separated the two germline ends. Germline lookup yields CDR1 SGHTA and CDR2 FQGNSA. The CDR3 bases are TGTGCCAGCAGCTTGGTTGACTACCAATACGAGCAGTACTTC. It encodes CASSLVDYQYEQYF. Full variable domain (outside the CDR3, taken from reference TRBV7-2 and TRBJ2-7): GAGVSQSPSNKVTEKGKDVELRCDPISGHTALYWYRQSLGQGLEFLIYFQGNSAPDKSGLPSDRFSAERTGGSVSTLTIQRTQQEDSAVYLCASSLVDYQYEQYFGPGTRLTVT.

The chain uses TRBV28 and TRBJ2-5; tentatively, D is TRBD1 (5 bases). V was clipped by 3 bases and J by 1 base, with 15 bases between them. CDR3 length: 16 residues. CDR1 is MDHEN, CDR2 SYDVKM, per germline. The CDR3 spells CASSFGATPRQETQYF. The DNA of the CDR3 is TGTGCCAGCAGTTTTGGGGCAACCCCACGCCAAGAGACCCAGTACTTC. Full variable domain (rest looked up from reference TRBV28 and TRBJ2-5): DVKVTQSSRYLVKRTGEKVFLECVQDMDHENMFWYRQDPGLGLRLIYFSYDVKMKEKGDIPEGYSVSREKKERFSLILESASTNQTSMYLCASSFGATPRQETQYFGPGTRLLVL.

This clonotype was observed a few times. The chain recombines TRBV6-5 with TRBJ2-5, with TRBD2 matching 16 bases. In germline, CDR1 is MNHEY, CDR2 SVGAGI. V lost 2 bases, J lost 3 bases, and 9 bases stayed unmatched. There are 19 residues in the CDR3. CDR3 sequence reads: CASSYTTQGLAGGKETQYF. The CDR3 nucleotides are TGTGCCAGCAGTTACACTACCCAGGGACTAGCGGGAGGGAAAGAGACCCAGTACTTC.

CDR3 sequence reads: CASSPSLVTDTQYF. Written as DNA, the CDR3 is TGTGCCAGCAGCCCCTCGCTAGTCACAGATACGCAGTATTTT. This rearrangement joins TRBV7-3 to TRBJ2-3, with no clear D. V shed 5 bases and J shed 2 bases, with 11 bases lying between them. The CDR3 is made up of 14 amino acids. CDR1 is SGHTA, CDR2 FQGTGA, per germline.

The rearrangement links TRBV20-1 to TRBJ2-1, with TRBD2 matching 12 bases. After removal of 0 bases from V and 8 bases from J, the junction contained 20 bases not matched to a gene. Germline V gene sequence: CDR1 DFQATT, CDR2 SNEGSKA (reference sequence). This CDR3 contains 20 residues. The DNA of the CDR3 is TGCAGTGCTAGAGATCGGTCGGGGACTAGCGGGTTCAGGGCTGGGTATGAGCAGTTCTTC. The encoded protein is CSARDRSGTSGFRAGYEQFF.

The sample holds a few counts of this clonotype. This chain connects TRBV7-2 to TRBJ2-3, with TRBD1 matching 10 bases. This CDR3 spans 15 amino acids. The ends lost 4 bases at V and 2 bases at J; junction bases unmatched: 3. Germline CDR1 reads SGHTA; CDR2 reads FQGNSA. The CDR3 coding sequence is TGTGCCAGCAGCTCCGGGACAGGGGTCACAGATACGCAGTATTTT. Its translation is CASSSGTGVTDTQYF.

This clonotype has only a few counts. The gene calls are TRBV12-3 or TRBV12-4 and TRBJ2-2, with 10 bases that match TRBD2. The length of the CDR3 is 16 residues. Losses at the gene ends were 6 bases for V and 4 bases for J; bases not matched to a gene: 8. The CDR3 coding sequence is TGTGCCAGCAGACTATCTAGCGGGAGAATCACCGGGGAGCTGTTTTTT. This translates into CASRLSSGRITGELFF.

This clonotype was observed many times. The rearrangement uses TRBV14 and TRBJ2-7; no reliable D call. This CDR3 region has 15 residues. CDR1 is SGHDN, CDR2 FVKESK, per germline. V lost 2 bases and J lost 3, with 14 bases in between. The chain's CDR3 is CASSQLRPYVYEQYF. CDR3 coding DNA: TGTGCCAGCAGCCAATTGCGACCCTATGTCTACGAGCAGTACTTC. The complete variable domain, with remaining parts taken from reference TRBV14 and TRBJ2-7, reads EAGVTQFPSHSVIEKGQTVTLRCDPISGHDNLYWYRRVMGKEIKFLLHFVKESKQDESGMPNNRFLAERTGGTYSTLKVQPAELEDSGVYFCASSQLRPYVYEQYFGPGTRLTVT.

The chain combines TRBV13 with TRBJ2-7; 12 bases fit TRBD2. Trimming cost V 4 bases and J 8 bases; bases outside gene matches: 9. Looked up from germline, CDR1 is PRHDT and CDR2 is FYEKMQ (reference sequence). This CDR3 is 15 amino acids long. The CDR3 loop is CASSSPGTSGLQQYF. Here the CDR3 DNA reads TGTGCCAGCAGCTCCCCCGGGACTAGCGGGTTACAGCAGTACTTC. Full variable domain (rest looked up from reference TRBV13 and TRBJ2-7): AAGVIQSPRHLIKEKRETATLKCYPIPRHDTVYWYQQGPGQDPQFLISFYEKMQSDKGSIPDRFSAQQFSDYHSELNMSSLELGDSALYFCASSSPGTSGLQQYFGPGTRLTVT.

This clonotype was found a few times. The chain employs TRBV29-1 and TRBJ2-2; D perhaps matches TRBD2 (6 bases). Trimming took off 0 bases at V and 13 bases at J, with 12 bases between the two ends. Germline V gene data show CDR1 as SQVTM and CDR2 as ANQGSEA. The CDR3 runs to 12 residues. This CDR3 reads CSVEDRLVGLFF. The CDR3 DNA follows: TGCAGCGTTGAAGATCGACTAGTCGGGCTGTTTTTT.

The chain recombines TRBV7-3 with TRBJ2-5; perhaps TRBD1 as D (6 bases). There are 14 residues in the CDR3. Trimming pared 5 bases from V and 6 bases from J, leaving 16 bases between. The germline CDR1 and CDR2 sequences are SGHTA and FQGTGA. The CDR3 DNA reads TGTGCCAGCAGCCCGGACAGTGGGGGAAAGACCCAGTACTTC. Translation: CASSPDSGGKTQYF.

A few counts support this clonotype. J is TRBJ2-1 and V is TRBV6-5, with D maybe TRBD2 (5 bases). This CDR3 is 12 amino acids long. Trimming removed 7 bases from V and 7 bases from J, with 11 bases in between. Germline lookup yields CDR1 MNHEY and CDR2 SVGAGI. The CDR3: CASKGALNEQFF. The CDR3 DNA is TGTGCCAGCAAGGGAGCCCTAAATGAGCAGTTCTTC.